This T cell receptor (beta chain) was found in a study of blood T cell repertoires in COVID-19. The overall study: Some COVID-19 samples were acute and others convalescent; all came from the United States, Italy and Spain.

This clone is a singleton in its sample. In the authors' methods: Using reference gene primer amplification, nucleated cell counts were estimated. TCRdb's table, derived via immunoSEQ multiplex PCR, lists solely in-frame clones and lacks some. V and J calls plus clone size are reproduced from that table; the DNA served to infer D and trimming. The sample carries under 80,000 clones, around 81% recorded once. Germline V lookup: CDR1 SQVTM, CDR2 ANQGSEA. V was trimmed by 4 bases and J by 3 bases, leaving 10 bases between them. The CDR3 has 12 residues. The sequenced sample was peripheral blood. The rearrangement uses TRBV29-1 and TRBJ2-7; D perhaps matches TRBD1 (6 bases). The sequence came from a man aged 65-85 years with acute or convalescent COVID-19. This CDR3 is CSVGGQNYEQYF. CDR3 nucleotides: TGCAGCGTTGGGGGACAAAACTACGAGCAGTACTTC.